This TCR beta chain was retrieved from a study of cytomegalovirus exposure and HLA in healthy donors. The PCR ran on 60 Vbeta and 13 Jbeta primers. Only in-frame clones appear in the TCRdb table, and some are missing; sequencing was by immunoSEQ multiplex PCR. The sample gives about 190,000 clones, approximately 78% of which show up once; approximately 0.74% is in the top ten. CDR3 length: 16 residues. Germline CDR1 WSHSY, CDR2 SAAADI. J was trimmed by 4 bases and V by 3 bases; bases with no gene match: 7. The chain recombines TRBV10-2 with TRBJ2-3, with 10 bases lining up with TRBD2. Sequencing was performed on PBMCs. The clonotype was recovered from a woman aged 18-35 years in good health and CMV-seronegative. CDR3 DNA sequence: TGCGCCAGCAGTGACCTAAGCGGGAGGGGTCCAGATACGCAGTATTTT. Its protein product is CASSDLSGRGPDTQYF.